These 22 T cell receptor beta chains originate from one sample sequenced in a study of blood T cells in healthy people across ages. A second roughly 6 to 12 cycle PCR used barcoded and J-beta primers. MiXCR, run by TCRdb on the 5' RACE reads, gives a single entry per CDR3 protein. The sample holds hundreds of thousands of distinct CDR3 sequences, around half seen once. The sequencing input was blood. These TCRs come from a woman aged 55-75 years in good health.

This chain links TRBV24-1 with TRBJ2-1; D gene uncertain. The CDR3 consists of 18 residues. Germline V lookup: CDR1 KGHDR, CDR2 SFDVKD. Trimming removed 1 base at V and 9 bases at J, with 24 bases between. CDR3 region: CATSDLPMVDGSLGEQFF. The CDR3 bases are TGTGCCACCAGTGATTTACCCATGGTAGACGGGTCCCTAGGTGAGCAGTTCTTC.

This clonotype was seen ten or more times. V usage is TRBV4-2 and J usage is TRBJ2-7, with a possible D match to TRBD2 (6 bases). Trimming shortened V by 0 bases and J by 1 base, and 10 bases separated the two germline ends. This CDR3 region has 15 residues. Germline CDR1 LGHNA, CDR2 YNFKEQ. The CDR3 loop is CASSQDISGSYEQYF. CDR3 DNA: TGTGCCAGCAGCCAAGATATCAGCGGGTCCTACGAGCAGTACTTC.

This chain connects TRBV20-1 to TRBJ2-7; weak D call: TRBD1 (5 bases). This CDR3 contains 10 residues. CDR1 is DFQATT, CDR2 SNEGSKA, per germline (reference sequence). V shed 2 bases and J shed 7 bases, with 6 bases lying between them. The CDR3 sequence: CSARKGEQYF. The CDR3 DNA follows: TGCAGTGCTAGAAAGGGGGAGCAGTACTTC.

This sequence joins TRBV5-1 and TRBJ2-5; D gene ambiguous. The V and J ends lost 3 bases and 3 bases respectively, with 9 bases between them. The germline V gene encodes CDR1 SGHRS and CDR2 YFSETQ. The CDR3 extends over 13 amino acids. In nucleotides, the CDR3 is TGCGCCAGCAGCTCTCGGGCAGAAGAGACCCAGTACTTC. This sequence encodes CASSSRAEETQYF.

J is TRBJ2-4 and V is TRBV20-1; 7 nucleotides agree with TRBD2. The DNA end is more similar to TRBJ2-7, so the J call may be wrong. The germline CDR1 and CDR2 sequences are DFQATT and SNEGSKA (reference sequence). This CDR3 is 14 amino acids long. CDR3 bases: TGCAGTGCTAGAGATCGACTAGCTGCCCGCGAGCAGTACTTC. Its protein is CSARDRLAAREQYF.

This clonotype was counted at least ten times. The chain has TRBV4-3 and TRBJ2-7; 10 bases line up with TRBD1. The CDR3 length is 15 residues. Germline assignment: CDR1 LGHNA and CDR2 YSLEER. The V and J ends lost 4 bases and 4 bases, in that order; junction bases with no gene match: 7. The CDR3 DNA follows: TGCGCCAGCAGCCGAGAAGTGGGACAGGGGTACGAGCAGTACTTC. Translating gives CASSREVGQGYEQYF.

This clonotype was detected only a few times. The rearrangement uses TRBV20-1 and TRBJ2-4; D gene ambiguous. The germline V and J ends were trimmed by 6 bases and 1 base, with 16 bases remaining between them. The CDR3 extends over 15 amino acids. From germline, CDR1 is DFQATT and CDR2 SNEGSKA (reference sequence). CDR3 coding DNA: TGCAGTGCGAGTCACTTCCAAGGGGCCAAAAACATTCAGTACTTC. Translation: CSASHFQGAKNIQYF.

Note on this clonotype: Its ends do not fully match the called genes, so a read error is possible. The V and J genes are TRBV30 and TRBJ2-6; D call uncertain. The germline CDR1 and CDR2 sequences are GTSNPN and SVGIG (reference sequence). CDR3 length equals 17 residues. The CDR3 reads CAWNLGARRSEANVLTF. The CDR3 bases are TGTGCCTGGAACCTTGGTGCTCGACGCTCTGAGGCCAACGTCCTGACTTTC.

This chain joins TRBV7-2 and TRBJ2-1, with 8 positions matching TRBD2. Germline trimming cut 5 bases from V and 6 bases from J; bases unmatched to any gene: 9. This CDR3 is 15 amino acids long. The germline V gene encodes CDR1 SGHTA and CDR2 FQGNSA. The CDR3 region is CASSVGGLESNEQFF. CDR3 DNA: TGTGCCAGCAGCGTTGGGGGACTAGAAAGCAATGAGCAGTTCTTC. The variable domain in full, with the rest retrieved from reference TRBV7-2 and TRBJ2-1, is GAGVSQSPSNKVTEKGKDVELRCDPISGHTALYWYRQSLGQGLEFLIYFQGNSAPDKSGLPSDRFSAERTGGSVSTLTIQRTQQEDSAVYLCASSVGGLESNEQFFGPGTRLTVL.

This chain joins TRBV5-6 and TRBJ1-2, with TRBD1 as a possible D gene (5 bases). Looked up from germline, CDR1 is SGHDT and CDR2 is YYEEEE. Trimming cost V 3 bases and J 7 bases, with 13 bases left between them. CDR3 length equals 13 residues. CDR3 sequence reads: CASSSGTPFGYTF. DNA of the CDR3: TGTGCCAGCAGCTCCGGGACTCCCTTTGGCTACACCTTC.

This chain uses TRBV6-5 with TRBJ2-7, with 7 bases matching TRBD1. The germline V gene has CDR1 MNHEY and CDR2 SVGAGI. After removal of 3 bases from V and 0 bases from J, the junction contained 5 bases not matched to a gene. This CDR3 region has 15 residues. The CDR3 DNA reads as TGTGCCAGCAGTTATGACAGGGACCCCTCCTACGAGCAGTACTTC. It specifies CASSYDRDPSYEQYF.

V usage is TRBV7-8 and J usage is TRBJ2-7; 7 nucleotides agree with TRBD2. V gave up 0 bases and J gave up 5 bases; unmatched junction bases: 10. CDR1 is SGHVS and CDR2 is FQNEAQ in the germline V gene. The CDR3 totals 16 residues. In nucleotides, the CDR3 is TGTGCCAGCAGCTTAGCGCGGTCGGGAGGCACCCACGAGCAGTACTTC. This encodes CASSLARSGGTHEQYF.

The chain joins TRBV6-5 to TRBJ2-1; no firm D call. The V end lost 2 bases, the J end lost 9 bases, and 11 bases lay between the germline ends. From germline, CDR1 is MNHEY and CDR2 SVGAGI. The CDR3 runs 13 residues. CDR3 nucleotide sequence: TGTGCCAGCAGTTACCTTGGGCTTAGTGAGCAGTTCTTC. Translating it yields CASSYLGLSEQFF.

Worth noting for this clonotype: Compared with germline, one end of the junction differs, possibly owing to a read error. J is TRBJ1-1 and V is TRBV7-7, with 8 nucleotides matching TRBD1. Germline V gene sequence: CDR1 SSHAT, CDR2 FNYEAQ (reference sequence). The CDR3 contains 15 residues. CDR3 loop: CASSQLTGGGTEAFF. For the CDR3, the DNA is TGTGCTAGCAGCCAATTAACAGGGGGAGGCACTGAAGCTTTCTTT.

The chain couples TRBV10-3 to TRBJ2-1; the D gene could be TRBD1 or TRBD2 (5 bases each). Trimming took off 6 bases at V and 0 bases at J, with 9 bases between the two ends. This CDR3 is built from 14 residues. Germline values: CDR1 ENHRY, CDR2 SYGVKD. In DNA form, the CDR3 reads TGTGCCATCAGGGGACCAGGCTCCTACAATGAGCAGTTCTTC. Translating it yields CAIRGPGSYNEQFF.

This clonotype was observed a few times. J is TRBJ1-1 and V is TRBV4-2; possible D gene TRBD1, 5 bases. Trimming stripped 0 bases from V and 6 bases from J, with 11 bases between. The germline gives CDR1 LGHNA, CDR2 YNFKEQ. The CDR3 sequence is 14 residues long. Written as DNA, the CDR3 is TGTGCCAGCAGCCAAGAGGGGCGGTTGGCTGAAGCTTTCTTT. This translates into CASSQEGRLAEAFF.

In its sample, this clonotype was seen a few times. The chain uses TRBV29-1 and TRBJ2-3, with 10 bases identical to TRBD2. In germline, CDR1 is SQVTM, CDR2 ANQGSEA. This CDR3 region has 14 residues. V lost 4 bases to trimming and J lost 9 bases; unmatched junction nucleotides: 10. The CDR3 reads CSVGTSGTPGTQYF. For the CDR3, the DNA is TGCAGCGTTGGTACTAGCGGGACCCCGGGGACGCAGTATTTT.

The chain employs TRBV29-1 and TRBJ1-5, with a weak D call TRBD1 (5 bases). Trimming removed 6 bases from V and 4 bases from J, with 13 bases in between. The CDR3 is 13 amino acids. CDR1 and CDR2 from the germline V gene are SQVTM and ANQGSEA. The CDR3 DNA follows: TGCAGCGTCCAAAGGGGCCGAAATCAGCCCCAGCATTTT. This sequence encodes CSVQRGRNQPQHF.

J is TRBJ2-7 and V is TRBV15; D is possibly TRBD2 (6 bases). V shed 0 bases and J shed 8 bases, with 17 bases lying between them. This CDR3 is built from 15 residues. Germline V gene lookup returns CDR1 LNHNV and CDR2 YYDKDF (reference sequence). The CDR3: CATSRDRGASYKQYF. CDR3 bases: TGTGCCACCAGCAGAGATCGCGGGGCCTCGTACAAGCAGTACTTC.

In its sample, this clonotype was seen a few times. The chain carries TRBV6-5 and TRBJ2-5; D is undetermined. The DNA matches TRBJ2-7 better at its end, which makes the J call doubtful. Germline-derived CDR1 and CDR2 are MNHEY and SVGAGI. The CDR3 length is 12 residues. CDR3 amino acids: CASSYPGREQYF. The CDR3 DNA sequence: TGTGCCAGCAGTTACCCTGGGCGCGAGCAGTACTTC.

The chain recombines TRBV5-1 with TRBJ1-1; 9 bases align to TRBD1. Per the germline V gene, CDR1 is SGHRS and CDR2 is YFSETQ. The CDR3 totals 14 residues. The ends lost 6 bases at V and 5 bases at J; junction bases unmatched: 8. CDR3 residues: CASNTGGLGTEAFF. CDR3 DNA sequence: TGCGCCAGCAACACAGGGGGCTTGGGTACTGAAGCTTTCTTT.

This clonotype was detected only once. V is TRBV28 and J is TRBJ1-1; 7 bases align to TRBD1. With V trimmed by 5 bases and J by 3 bases, 9 bases remained unmatched. The CDR3 extends over 15 amino acids. Germline V gene sequence: CDR1 MDHEN, CDR2 SYDVKM. DNA of the CDR3: TGTGCCAGCAGTCCATCGACAGGGCGGGACACTGAAGCTTTCTTT. It is translated as CASSPSTGRDTEAFF.